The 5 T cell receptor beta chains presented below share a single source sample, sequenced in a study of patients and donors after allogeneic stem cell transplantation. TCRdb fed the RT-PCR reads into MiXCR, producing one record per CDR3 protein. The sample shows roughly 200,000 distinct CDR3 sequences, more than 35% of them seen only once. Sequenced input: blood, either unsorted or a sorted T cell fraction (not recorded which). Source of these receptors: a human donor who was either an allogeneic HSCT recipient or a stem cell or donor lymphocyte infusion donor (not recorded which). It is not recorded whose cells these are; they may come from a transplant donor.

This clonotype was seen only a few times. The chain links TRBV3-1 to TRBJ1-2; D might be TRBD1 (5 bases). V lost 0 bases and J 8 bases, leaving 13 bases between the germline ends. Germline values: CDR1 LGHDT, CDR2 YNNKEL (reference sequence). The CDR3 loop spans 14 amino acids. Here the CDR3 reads CASSQEMDKRGYTF. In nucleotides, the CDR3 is TGTGCCAGCAGCCAAGAGATGGACAAGAGGGGCTACACCTTC.

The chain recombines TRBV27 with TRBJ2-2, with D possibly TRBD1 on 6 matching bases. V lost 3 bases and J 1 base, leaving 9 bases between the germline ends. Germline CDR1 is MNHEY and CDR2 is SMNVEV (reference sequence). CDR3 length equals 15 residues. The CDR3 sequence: CASSLNRVNTGELFF. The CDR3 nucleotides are TGTGCCAGCAGTTTGAACAGGGTGAACACCGGGGAGCTGTTTTTT.

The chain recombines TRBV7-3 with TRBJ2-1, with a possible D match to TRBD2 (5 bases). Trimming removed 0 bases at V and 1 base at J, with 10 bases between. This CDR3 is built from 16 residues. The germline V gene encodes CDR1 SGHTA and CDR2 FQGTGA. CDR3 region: CASSLTLTMSYNEQFF. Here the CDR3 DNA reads TGTGCCAGCAGCTTAACACTGACTATGTCCTACAATGAGCAGTTCTTC.

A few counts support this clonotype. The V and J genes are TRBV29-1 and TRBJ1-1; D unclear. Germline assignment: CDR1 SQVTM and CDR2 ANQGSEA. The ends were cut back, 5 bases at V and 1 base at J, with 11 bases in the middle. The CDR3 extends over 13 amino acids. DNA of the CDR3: TGCAGCGTTACGAGGCTGGGGAACACTGAAGCTTTCTTT. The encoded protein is CSVTRLGNTEAFF.

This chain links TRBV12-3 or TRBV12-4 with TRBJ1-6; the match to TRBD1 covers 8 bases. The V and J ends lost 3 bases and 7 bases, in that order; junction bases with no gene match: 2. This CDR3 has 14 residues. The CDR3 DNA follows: TGTGCCAGCAGTTTGACAGGGGAAAATTCACCCCTCCACTTT. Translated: CASSLTGENSPLHF.